This entry describes one T cell receptor (beta chain). Some clones are missing from TCRdb's copy, which holds only in-frame ones; the method was immunoSEQ multiplex PCR. Found here are 80,000 or so clones, roughly 98% of them singletons; the top ten hold around 0.15%. This sample was taken from a study of technical replicates of blood from several donors. Per the germline V gene, CDR1 is LNHDA and CDR2 is SQIVND (reference sequence). The V end was cut by 2 bases, the J end by 3 bases, with 10 bases between. The CDR3 consists of 14 residues. The receptor was isolated from a human donor in good health. The chain links TRBV19 to TRBJ1-2; perhaps TRBD1 as D (5 bases). The sequencing input was T cells isolated from PBMCs. Here the CDR3 reads CASSISTGDYGYTF. The CDR3 DNA sequence: TGTGCCAGTAGTATATCTACGGGGGACTATGGCTACACCTTC.